Listed below are T cell receptor beta chains from one sample, sequenced in a study of OX40 agonist ivuxolimab in advanced cancers. The table came from immunoSEQ multiplex PCR; TCRdb's copy has only in-frame clones and leaves some out. The data contain tens of thousands of clones, 70% to 90% of them singletons. Source: CD4+ or CD8+ T cells sorted from blood, taken in a trial of the OX40 agonist ivuxolimab. All receptors derive from an adult with an advanced solid tumor such as melanoma, head and neck, liver or kidney cancer. CDR3s include the opening cysteine and the closing phenylalanine or tryptophan. Fields, in order: J gene, V gene, clone size, D gene, CDR3 DNA, CDR3 protein. The D gene is left open where the match is weak. Clone size is shown for a subset of rows, as once, few, many or a class of expanded clone.

TRBJ1-1,TRBV5-1,-,-,TGCGCCAGCAGCTTTAAAGGGGAGGGCCTCACTGAAGCTTTCTTT,CASSFKGEGLTEAFF
TRBJ1-1,TRBV4-3,-,-,TGCGCCAGCAGCCAAGTCCAGGTGGGGACTGAAGCTTTCTTT,CASSQVQVGTEAFF
TRBJ2-5,TRBV2,-,-,TGTGCCAGCAGTGCTTCGGAGACCCAGTACTTC,CASSASETQYF
TRBJ2-7,TRBV6-5,few,TRBD1,TGTGCCAGCAGTTACGGTCGGGACAGGGGGTTCTACGAGCAGTACTTC,CASSYGRDRGFYEQYF
TRBJ1-1,TRBV30,-,-,TGTGCCTGGGGGAACCCGAGCACTGAAGCTTTCTTT,CAWGNPSTEAFF
TRBJ1-2,TRBV6-5,-,TRBD1,TGTGCCAGCACCCCCGGACAGGGCGGCTATGGCTACACCTTC,CASTPGQGGYGYTF
TRBJ2-7,TRBV13,-,TRBD2,TGTGCCAGCAGCTTAGTAGGTCTAGCGGGATTCTACGAGCAGTACTTC,CASSLVGLAGFYEQYF
TRBJ1-1,TRBV29-1,-,TRBD1,TGCAGCGTTGAATACAGGGGGGTGAACACTGAAGCTTTCTTT,CSVEYRGVNTEAFF
TRBJ1-2,TRBV30,-,-,TGTGCCTGGAGTGTTTGGGCAGCCTATGGCTACACCTTC,CAWSVWAAYGYTF
TRBJ1-1,TRBV19,once,TRBD1,TGTGCCAGCCGAACCCGGGACAGGGGTACTGAAGCTTTCTTT,CASRTRDRGTEAFF
TRBJ2-3,TRBV28,-,-,TGTGCCAGCAGTTTGCTTCGCAGGCCGACTAGTTACAATACGCAGTATTTT,CASSLLRRPTSYNTQYF
TRBJ2-1,TRBV6-6,-,TRBD2,TGTGCCAGCAGTTACCCGGGACTAGCGGGTTATGAGCAGTTCTTC,CASSYPGLAGYEQFF
TRBJ2-1,TRBV6-7,-,-,TGTGCCAGCAGGGTGGGGGATGAGCAGTTCTTC,CASRVGDEQFF
TRBJ2-2,TRBV9,-,-,TGTGCCAGCAGCGTAAGAAGGTCTGGCACCGGGGAGCTGTTTTTT,CASSVRRSGTGELFF
TRBJ1-1,TRBV5-1,-,TRBD1,TGCGCCAGCAGCTTCGACAGGGCCTCGGGGGGCACTGAAGCTTTCTTT,CASSFDRASGGTEAFF
TRBJ1-2,TRBV30,-,-,TGTGCCTGGACCATGACAGCCGATTATGGCTACACCTTC,CAWTMTADYGYTF
TRBJ1-1,TRBV10-3,-,-,TGTGCCATCAGTGAAGGCCCTGGGCAGTTTGATTTCTTT,CAISEGPGQFDFF
TRBJ1-1,TRBV10-1,-,TRBD1,TGCGCCAGCAGTGAGTCTGCGGTAGGGGGCGAAGCTTTCTTT,CASSESAVGGEAFF
TRBJ2-1,TRBV5-1,-,-,TGCGCCAGCAGCTCCCCTGGGGGAGAACAGTTCTTC,CASSSPGGEQFF
TRBJ2-3,TRBV6-5,-,-,TGTGCCAGCAGGCAGACAGGACTTGTGCATACGCAGTATTTT,CASRQTGLVHTQYF
TRBJ2-7,TRBV19,-,-,TGTGCCAGTAGGCATGGGGAGCAGTACTTC,CASRHGEQYF
TRBJ2-1,TRBV19,-,TRBD2,TGTGCCAGTAGTATTAGGGCGGGAGGAGGTTACAATGAGCAGTTCTTC,CASSIRAGGGYNEQFF
TRBJ2-3,TRBV6-1,-,-,TGTGCCAGCAGTGAGAGGAGCGGCAGCACAGATACGCAGTATTTT,CASSERSGSTDTQYF
TRBJ1-2,TRBV5-4,-,-,TGTGCCAGCAGCTTTGGGAATGACCTTGGCTACACCTTC,CASSFGNDLGYTF
TRBJ1-2,TRBV6-5,-,-,TGTGCCAGCAGTTACTCCCGGTGGGCAGACTATGGCTACACCTTC,CASSYSRWADYGYTF
TRBJ1-1,TRBV30,-,-,TGTGCCTGGGCAACACCGGAGGTCGCTGAAGCTTTCTTT,CAWATPEVAEAFF
TRBJ2-7,TRBV19,-,-,TGTGCCAGTAGTATGACGCTGAACTCCTACGAGCAGTACTTC,CASSMTLNSYEQYF
TRBJ1-1,TRBV5-1,-,-,TGCGCCAGCAGCTTAAACATCGTCGGGACTTCGGAAGCTTTCTTT,CASSLNIVGTSEAFF
TRBJ2-1,TRBV7-9,once,-,TGTGCCAGCAGCTTTTTAGTAGTGGGTGAGCAGTTCTTC,CASSFLVVGEQFF